The following is a T cell receptor beta chain sequence with its context. Antigen unknown. These data come from a study of graft-versus-host responses after intestinal transplantation. Assay used: immunoSEQ multiplex PCR; TCRdb lists only in-frame clones, some missing. The sample consists of about 47,000 clones, about 95% of them appearing once. General observations from the study: Recipient-marrow GvH clones were detected, some having first appeared in ileum or blood.

With 5 bases removed from V and 6 bases from J, the gap between germline ends came to 15 bases. The CDR3 sequence is 14 residues long. Germline V gives CDR1 SEHNR, CDR2 FQNEAQ (reference sequence). Sample: PBMCs, taken 335 days after intestinal transplant. This receptor was identified in a human patient who received an intestinal transplant, so some T cells may come from the graft donor. The V gene is TRBV7-9, the J gene TRBJ2-3; tentatively, D is TRBD2 (6 bases). CDR3 sequence: CASSNSGVKDTQYF. CDR3 in DNA: TGTGCCAGCAGCAATTCGGGAGTCAAGGATACGCAGTATTTT.